The 9 T cell receptor beta chains listed next were all sequenced from one sample in a study of blood T cell repertoires in COVID-19. Method: immunoSEQ multiplex PCR; TCRdb's copy keeps in-frame clones and lacks some. The table shows 250,000 or so clones, with around 84% occurring only once. What was sequenced was peripheral blood. These receptors were taken from a woman aged 55-75 years with COVID-19, enrolled during active disease.

The rearrangement uses TRBV27 and TRBJ2-1; TRBD2 might be the D (6 bases). V gave up 5 bases and J gave up 0 bases, with 8 bases separating them. Germline values: CDR1 MNHEY, CDR2 SMNVEV (reference sequence). The CDR3 covers 14 residues. The CDR3 sequence is CASSLAISYNEQFF. CDR3 in DNA: TGTGCCAGCAGTCTAGCGATCTCCTACAATGAGCAGTTCTTC.

The CDR3 spells CASSPAGQGANEKLFF. As DNA, the CDR3 is TGTGCCAGCTCACCAGCGGGACAGGGAGCTAATGAAAAACTGTTTTTT. This chain links TRBV18 with TRBJ1-4, with TRBD1 matching 9 bases. This CDR3 spans 16 amino acids. After removal of 2 bases from V and 3 bases from J, the junction contained 4 bases not matched to a gene. CDR1 and CDR2 from the germline V gene are KGHSH and LQKENI.

The V and J genes are TRBV6-6 and TRBJ2-3; 7 nucleotides match TRBD2. Trimming removed 0 bases from V and 3 bases from J; junction bases left unmatched: 0. Germline assignment: CDR1 MNHNY and CDR2 SVGAGI (reference sequence). This CDR3 is 14 amino acids long. Written as DNA, the CDR3 is TGTGCCAGCAGTTACTCGCGGGAGACAGATACGCAGTATTTT. Translated, it gives CASSYSRETDTQYF.

J is TRBJ1-5 and V is TRBV6-5, with 7 bases that match TRBD1. Trimming cost V 6 bases and J 1 base; bases outside gene matches: 6. Per the germline V gene, CDR1 is MNHEY and CDR2 is SVGAGI. This CDR3 has 15 amino acids. DNA of the CDR3: TGTGCCAGCAGCACGGACAGGCGGAGCAATCAGCCCCAGCATTTT. This gives the protein CASSTDRRSNQPQHF.

The rearrangement joins TRBV19 to TRBJ2-5, with D possibly matching TRBD1 (6 bases). The CDR3 length is 13 residues. The germline V gene encodes CDR1 LNHDA and CDR2 SQIVND (reference sequence). Trimming removed 5 bases at V and 5 bases at J, with 12 bases between. CDR3 nucleotide sequence: TGTGCCAGTAGTCCAGGGGCCTTGGAGACCCAGTACTTC. It specifies CASSPGALETQYF.

The chain couples TRBV19 to TRBJ2-4, with a tentative D call TRBD1 (6 bases). Trimming took off 10 bases at V and 4 bases at J, with 14 bases between the two ends. Germline V CDR1 and CDR2: LNHDA, SQIVND (reference sequence). The CDR3 totals 13 residues. CDR3 protein: CAIGDKRKNIQYF. CDR3 nucleotides: TGTGCCATCGGGGACAAGCGGAAAAACATTCAGTACTTC.

The chain couples TRBV2 to TRBJ2-1; tentative D call: TRBD1 (6 bases). Trimming cost V 6 bases and J 9 bases, with 18 bases left between them. The germline V gene has CDR1 SNHLY and CDR2 FYNNEI. This CDR3 is built from 14 residues. Here the CDR3 DNA reads TGTGCCAGCAGGGAAAAACAGGGTTCGGGTGAGCAGTTCTTC. Protein sequence: CASREKQGSGEQFF. The full variable domain, in which reference TRBV2 and TRBJ2-1 provide the parts outside the CDR3, is EPEVTQTPSHQVTQMGQEVILRCVPISNHLYFYWYRQILGQKVEFLVSFYNNEISEKSEIFDDQFSVERPDGSNFTLKIRSTKLEDSAMYFCASREKQGSGEQFFGPGTRLTVL.

This clone appeared a few times. V usage is TRBV6-2 or TRBV6-3 and J usage is TRBJ1-5, with D perhaps TRBD1 (6 bases). With 3 bases removed from V and 12 bases from J, the gap between germline ends came to 18 bases. The length of the CDR3 is 14 residues. CDR1 MNHEY and CDR2 SVGEGT come from the germline V gene. The CDR3 region has the DNA TGTGCCAGCAGTTATGGGGGGGCCCGGGCGGGCCAGCATTTT. It specifies CASSYGGARAGQHF.

This chain joins TRBV19 and TRBJ2-1; 7 bases line up with TRBD2. This CDR3 has 13 residues. Germline CDR1 and CDR2: LNHDA and SQIVND (reference sequence). V trimming: 1 base; J trimming: 9 bases; junction bases outside the gene matches: 3. CDR3 coding DNA: TGTGCCAGTAGTATAGGAGCGGGATTTGAGCAGTTCTTC. Translating gives CASSIGAGFEQFF.